The 5 T cell receptor beta chains below come from one sample, sequenced in a study of naive and memory T cell subsets. TCR cDNA received a 3' ligated oligonucleotide that carried a UMI. The SP2 primer and nested alpha and beta constant region primers amplified ligated cDNA in four rounds. TCRdb itself ran the 5' RACE reads through MiXCR, one entry per CDR3 protein. This table has tens of thousands of distinct CDR3 sequences, over 15% appearing once. The receptors stem from a female donor in good health.

This clonotype was detected ten times or more. The genes are TRBV11-2 and TRBJ2-4; tentatively, D is TRBD2 (7 bases). This CDR3 has 17 residues. Trimming took off 0 bases at V and 3 bases at J, with 15 bases between the two ends. CDR1 and CDR2 from the germline V gene are SGHAT and FQNNGV. The CDR3 is CASSLEWGGFGKNIQYF. DNA of the CDR3: TGTGCCAGCAGCTTAGAGTGGGGGGGCTTTGGCAAAAACATTCAGTACTTC.

At least ten counts were recorded for this clonotype. The V gene is TRBV6-6, the J gene TRBJ2-7; the match to TRBD1 covers 7 bases. V dropped 8 bases and J dropped 1; count of bases not matched to a gene: 5. This CDR3 is 13 amino acids long. CDR1 is MNHNY and CDR2 is SVGAGI in the germline V gene (reference sequence). CDR3 sequence: CASGDSNSYEQYF. The CDR3 DNA sequence: TGTGCCAGCGGGGACAGTAATTCCTACGAGCAGTACTTC.

This clonotype was counted only a few times. The V gene is TRBV11-2, the J gene TRBJ2-4, with TRBD1 as a possible D gene (5 bases). The germline gives CDR1 SGHAT, CDR2 FQNNGV. V was trimmed by 5 bases and J by 6 bases, leaving 11 bases between them. This CDR3 is 13 amino acids long. This chain's CDR3 is CASSPIGANIQYF. As DNA, the CDR3 is TGTGCCAGCAGCCCCATAGGGGCAAACATTCAGTACTTC.

This clonotype was seen at least ten times. The chain employs TRBV29-1 and TRBJ1-4; 7 bases agree with TRBD1. Per germline, CDR1 SQVTM and CDR2 ANQGSEA. The CDR3 spans 12 residues. Germline trimming cut 1 base from V and 11 bases from J; bases unmatched to any gene: 4. The CDR3 loop reads CSVEGQGGKLFF. CDR3 nucleotides: TGCAGCGTTGAAGGACAGGGTGGGAAACTGTTTTTT.

This clonotype has at least ten counts. J is TRBJ2-5 and V is TRBV29-1, with 8 bases matching TRBD1. With V trimmed by 1 base and J by 5 bases, 3 bases remained unmatched. The CDR3 consists of 13 residues. Germline CDR1 and CDR2: SQVTM and ANQGSEA. The chain's CDR3 is CSVEGQGPETQYF. The CDR3 DNA follows: TGCAGCGTTGAAGGACAGGGGCCCGAGACCCAGTACTTC.